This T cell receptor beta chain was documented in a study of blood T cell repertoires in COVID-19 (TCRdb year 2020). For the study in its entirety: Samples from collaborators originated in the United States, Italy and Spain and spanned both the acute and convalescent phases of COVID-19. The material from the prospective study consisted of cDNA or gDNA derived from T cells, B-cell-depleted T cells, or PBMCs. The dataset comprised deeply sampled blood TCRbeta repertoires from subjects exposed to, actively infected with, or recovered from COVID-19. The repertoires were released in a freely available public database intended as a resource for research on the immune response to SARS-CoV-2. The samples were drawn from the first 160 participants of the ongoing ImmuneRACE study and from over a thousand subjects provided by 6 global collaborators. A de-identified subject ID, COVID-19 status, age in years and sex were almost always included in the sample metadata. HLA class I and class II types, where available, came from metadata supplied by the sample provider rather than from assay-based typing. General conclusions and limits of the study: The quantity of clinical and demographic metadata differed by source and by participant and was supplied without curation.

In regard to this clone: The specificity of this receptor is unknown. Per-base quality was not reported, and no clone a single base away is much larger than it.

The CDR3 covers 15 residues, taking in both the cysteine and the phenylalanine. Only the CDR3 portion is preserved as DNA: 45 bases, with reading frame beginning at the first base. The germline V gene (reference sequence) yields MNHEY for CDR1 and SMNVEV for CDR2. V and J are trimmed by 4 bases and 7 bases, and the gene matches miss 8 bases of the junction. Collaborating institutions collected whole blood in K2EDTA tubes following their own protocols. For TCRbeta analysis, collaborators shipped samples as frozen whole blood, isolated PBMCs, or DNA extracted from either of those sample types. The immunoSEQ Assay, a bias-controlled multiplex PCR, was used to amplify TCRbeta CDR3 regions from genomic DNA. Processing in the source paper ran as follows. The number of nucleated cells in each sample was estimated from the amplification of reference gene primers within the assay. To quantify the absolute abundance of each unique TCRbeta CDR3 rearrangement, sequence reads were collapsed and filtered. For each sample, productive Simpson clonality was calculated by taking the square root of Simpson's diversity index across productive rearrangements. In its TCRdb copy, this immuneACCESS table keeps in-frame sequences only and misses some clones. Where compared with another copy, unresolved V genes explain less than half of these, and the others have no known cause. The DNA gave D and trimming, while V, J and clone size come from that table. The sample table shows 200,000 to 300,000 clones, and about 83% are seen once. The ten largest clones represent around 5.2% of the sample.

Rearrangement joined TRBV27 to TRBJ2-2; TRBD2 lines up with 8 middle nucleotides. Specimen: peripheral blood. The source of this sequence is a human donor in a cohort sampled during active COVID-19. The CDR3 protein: CASSYQREYGGELFF. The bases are TGTGCCAGCAGTTACCAGCGGGAGTATGGCGGGGAGCTGTTTTTT.